The 21 T cell receptor beta chains reported below all come from one sample, sequenced in a study of blood T cell repertoires in COVID-19. Assay used: immunoSEQ multiplex PCR; TCRdb lists only in-frame clones, some missing. The repertoire has around 170,000 clones, 80% to 90% of them found once; the top ten carry approximately 2%. The material sequenced was peripheral blood. The receptors derive from a man aged 18 to 30 who had recovered from COVID-19.

Turning to this clone: The same CDR3 arises from other DNA sequences in this sample as well. The J gene is TRBJ2-7, the V gene TRBV4-2; 8 bases agree with TRBD1. V lost 1 base and J lost 2; bases outside the gene matches: 1. Per the germline V gene, CDR1 is LGHNA and CDR2 is YNFKEQ. The CDR3 totals 14 residues. The CDR3 loop is CASSQGQGTYEQYF. The CDR3 DNA reads as TGTGCCAGCAGCCAAGGACAGGGGACCTACGAGCAGTACTTC.

J is TRBJ1-5 and V is TRBV18; 9 bases agree with TRBD1. After removal of 3 bases from V and 6 bases from J, the junction contained 9 bases not matched to a gene. Looked up from germline, CDR1 is KGHSH and CDR2 is LQKENI. This CDR3 region has 16 residues. The CDR3 DNA reads as TGTGCCAGCTCACCGAGTGGGACAGGGTTCGGTCAGCCCCAGCATTTT. Translation gives CASSPSGTGFGQPQHF.

The chain employs TRBV7-2 and TRBJ2-1, with D maybe TRBD2 (5 bases). The CDR3 totals 15 residues. Germline loops: CDR1 SGHTA, CDR2 FQGNSA. The V and J ends lost 5 bases and 7 bases respectively, with 18 bases between them. The CDR3: CASSLEGRSLNEQFF. CDR3 in DNA: TGTGCCAGCAGCCTCGAAGGGAGATCGTTAAATGAGCAGTTCTTC.

This clone was recorded once. This chain connects TRBV4-1 to TRBJ1-2; 8 bases match TRBD1. Looked up from germline, CDR1 is MGHRA and CDR2 is YSYEKL. After removal of 2 bases from V and 4 bases from J, the junction contained 6 bases not matched to a gene. The CDR3 contains 15 residues. In DNA, the CDR3 is TGCGCCAGCAGCCAATTGACAGGGGTCGGCTATGGCTACACCTTC. Residues: CASSQLTGVGYGYTF.

The V gene is TRBV12-5, the J gene TRBJ2-7; D possibly corresponds to TRBD1 (8 bases). The CDR3 is 14 residues long. The V and J ends lost 5 bases and 1 base respectively, with 12 bases between them. From germline, CDR1 is LGHNT and CDR2 FRNRAP. CDR3 sequence reads: CASGGGDRSYEQYF. The CDR3, as DNA: TGTGCTAGTGGTGGGGGGGACAGGTCCTACGAGCAGTACTTC.

This chain joins TRBV14 and TRBJ2-3; TRBD2 matches at 10 bases. Germline CDR1 is SGHDN and CDR2 is FVKESK. The CDR3 runs to 12 residues. V lost 9 bases, J lost 4 bases, and 1 base stayed unmatched. The chain's CDR3 is CASTSGADTQYF. The DNA for the CDR3 is TGTGCCAGTACTAGCGGGGCAGATACGCAGTATTTT.

V and J are TRBV24-1 and TRBJ2-7, with a tentative D call TRBD1 (5 bases). CDR1 is KGHDR and CDR2 is SFDVKD in the germline V gene. The V end was cut by 5 bases, the J end by 2 bases, with 12 bases between. The length of the CDR3 is 14 residues. The CDR3 protein is CATSASGSTYEQYF. The CDR3 coding sequence is TGTGCCACCAGTGCGTCAGGGTCGACCTACGAGCAGTACTTC.

The V gene is TRBV28, the J gene TRBJ2-7; 9 bases are shared with TRBD1. The V gene's germline CDR1 is MDHEN and CDR2 SYDVKM. V lost 5 bases and J lost 4; bases outside the gene matches: 12. This CDR3 spans 16 amino acids. The CDR3 nucleotides read TGTGCCAGCAGTCTCGAGACAGGGGGTGTCGGGTACGAGCAGTACTTC. Protein: CASSLETGGVGYEQYF. The variable domain in full, completed from reference TRBV28 and TRBJ2-7, reads DVKVTQSSRYLVKRTGEKVFLECVQDMDHENMFWYRQDPGLGLRLIYFSYDVKMKEKGDIPEGYSVSREKKERFSLILESASTNQTSMYLCASSLETGGVGYEQYFGPGTRLTVT.

This sequence joins TRBV6-5 and TRBJ2-5; TRBD1 aligns across 7 bases. J gave up 3 bases and V 5 bases, and 6 bases lay outside the gene matches. CDR1 MNHEY and CDR2 SVGAGI come from the germline V gene. CDR3 length: 14 amino acids. CDR3 amino acids: CASSTWDSKETQYF. Written as DNA, the CDR3 is TGTGCCAGCAGTACTTGGGACAGTAAAGAGACCCAGTACTTC.

The rearrangement uses TRBV27 and TRBJ2-4, with D tentatively TRBD1 (6 bases). The germline V and J ends were trimmed by 2 bases and 7 bases, with 12 bases remaining between them. The germline gives CDR1 MNHEY, CDR2 SMNVEV (reference sequence). This CDR3 is built from 14 residues. The CDR3 DNA reads as TGTGCCAGCAGTTTAAGTACAAGGGGGAACATTCAGTACTTC. Protein: CASSLSTRGNIQYF.

This clone has a handful of counts. This sequence joins TRBV12-3 or TRBV12-4 and TRBJ1-1; possibly TRBD1 for D (5 bases). The CDR3 spans 11 residues. CDR3 nucleotide sequence: TGTGCAGCAGGGTGGAACACTGAAGCTTTCTTT. Its protein product is CAAGWNTEAFF.

V gene TRBV19 combines with J gene TRBJ2-7; TRBD2 matches at 10 bases. CDR3 length: 15 residues. The germline CDR1 and CDR2 sequences are LNHDA and SQIVND (reference sequence). V dropped 4 bases and J dropped 3; count of bases not matched to a gene: 6. The CDR3 is CASSSPGLAVYEQYF. CDR3 bases: TGTGCCAGTAGTAGTCCCGGACTAGCGGTCTACGAGCAGTACTTC.

This clone was seen only once. This sequence joins TRBV7-9 and TRBJ1-4; D gene uncertain. Germline lookup yields CDR1 SEHNR and CDR2 FQNEAQ (reference sequence). The CDR3 runs to 16 residues. V lost 1 base and J lost 1, with 10 bases in between. Written as DNA, the CDR3 is TGTGCCAGCAGCTTAGACGCAACGGGAACTAATGAAAAACTGTTTTTT. This encodes CASSLDATGTNEKLFF. Using reference TRBV7-9 and TRBJ1-4 for the parts outside the CDR3, the full variable domain is DTGVSQNPRHKITKRGQNVTFRCDPISEHNRLYWYRQTLGQGPEFLTYFQNEAQLEKSRLLSDRFSAERPKGSFSTLEIQRTEQGDSAMYLCASSLDATGTNEKLFFGSGTQLSVL.

The chain recombines TRBV7-9 with TRBJ2-7; 7 bases agree with TRBD1. CDR3 length: 17 residues. Germline loops: CDR1 SEHNR, CDR2 FQNEAQ (reference sequence). With 5 bases clipped from V and 2 bases from J, the junction kept 15 bases outside the gene matches. The CDR3, as DNA: TGTGCCAGCAGCCTGGCTAGGGACAGCATCATGACCTACGAGCAGTACTTC. This codes for CASSLARDSIMTYEQYF.

The rearrangement joins TRBV29-1 to TRBJ2-1; no clear D gene. CDR3 length: 13 amino acids. V was shortened by 1 base and J by 10 bases, with 14 bases between the two germline ends. CDR1 is SQVTM and CDR2 is ANQGSEA in the germline V gene. The CDR3 coding sequence is TGCAGCGTTGAAGTTGTGGCGGCGAAAGAGCAGTTCTTC. It yields the protein CSVEVVAAKEQFF.

V gene TRBV19 combines with J gene TRBJ1-5; no clear D. V was pared by 2 bases and J by 3 bases, with 14 bases between. The V gene's germline CDR1 is LNHDA and CDR2 SQIVND (reference sequence). The CDR3 spans 16 residues. DNA for the CDR3: TGTGCCAGTAGTATATCTTCCGGGGTTATCAATCAGCCCCAGCATTTT. Its protein is CASSISSGVINQPQHF.

The chain links TRBV5-4 to TRBJ1-2; 7 bases are shared with TRBD1. The CDR3 runs to 13 residues. Germline lookup yields CDR1 SGHNT and CDR2 YYREEE (reference sequence). The junction had 5 bases not matched to a gene; V was cut back by 4 bases and J by 5 bases. The CDR3 here is CASSPGQTYGYTF. DNA of the CDR3: TGTGCCAGCAGCCCGGGACAGACTTATGGCTACACCTTC.

This clone was detected once. The genes are TRBV9 and TRBJ1-6; 7 bases align to TRBD1. Germline V gene data show CDR1 as SGDLS and CDR2 as YYNGEE. V gave up 3 bases and J gave up 8 bases; unmatched junction bases: 8. The CDR3 runs to 15 residues. The CDR3 DNA reads TGTGCCAGCAGCGCCCTGACAGGGACTCATTCACCCCTCCACTTT. It is translated as CASSALTGTHSPLHF. The full variable domain, with the rest looked up from reference TRBV9 and TRBJ1-6, is DSGVTQTPKHLITATGQRVTLRCSPRSGDLSVYWYQQSLDQGLQFLIQYYNGEERAKGNILERFSAQQFPDLHSELNLSSLELGDSALYFCASSALTGTHSPLHFGNGTRLTVT.

The chain joins TRBV28 to TRBJ1-5; D is possibly TRBD1 (5 bases). The germline gives CDR1 MDHEN, CDR2 SYDVKM. CDR3 length: 14 amino acids. V dropped 7 bases and J dropped 5 bases, with 15 bases sitting between them. CDR3 DNA: TGTGCCAGCAATCCCCTAGACAGTTATCAGCCCCAGCATTTT. Protein sequence: CASNPLDSYQPQHF.

This clone has more than one count but fewer than ten. The V and J genes are TRBV2 and TRBJ2-2, with 11 nucleotides matching TRBD2. This CDR3 contains 15 residues. Germline V gene data show CDR1 as SNHLY and CDR2 as FYNNEI. J was trimmed by 6 bases and V by 6 bases; bases with no gene match: 6. In DNA form, the CDR3 reads TGTGCCAGCAGGGGAGTTAGCGGGAGGGCCGGGGAGCTGTTTTTT. Its translation is CASRGVSGRAGELFF.

The CDR3 DNA reads as TGTGCCAGCCAGCTCGGGGGAGGACCTGGAAACACCATATATTTT. It specifies CASQLGGGPGNTIYF. The J gene is TRBJ1-3, the V gene TRBV6-6, with a weak D call TRBD1 (5 bases). The ends were cut back, 8 bases at V and 2 bases at J, with 16 bases in the middle. Germline V gives CDR1 MNHNY, CDR2 SVGAGI (reference sequence). The CDR3 loop spans 15 amino acids.